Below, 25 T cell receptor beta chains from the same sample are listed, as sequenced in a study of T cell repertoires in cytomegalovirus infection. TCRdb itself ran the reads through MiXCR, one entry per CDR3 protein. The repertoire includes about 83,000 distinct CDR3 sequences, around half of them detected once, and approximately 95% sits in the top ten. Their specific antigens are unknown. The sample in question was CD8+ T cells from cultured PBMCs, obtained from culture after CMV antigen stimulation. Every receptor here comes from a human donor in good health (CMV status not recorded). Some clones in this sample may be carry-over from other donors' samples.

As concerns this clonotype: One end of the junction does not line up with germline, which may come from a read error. CDR3 in DNA: TGTGCCAGCAGCGAAGAAAACATTCAGTACTTC. Translation gives CASSEENIQYF. The chain employs TRBV4-2 and TRBJ2-4; D uncertain. Germline V gene sequence: CDR1 LGHNA, CDR2 YNFKEQ. This CDR3 spans 11 amino acids.

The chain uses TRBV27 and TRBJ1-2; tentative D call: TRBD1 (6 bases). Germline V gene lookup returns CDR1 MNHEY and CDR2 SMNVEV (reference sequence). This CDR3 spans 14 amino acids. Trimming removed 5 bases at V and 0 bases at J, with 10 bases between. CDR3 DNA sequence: TGTGCCAGCAGTCTACAGGGAGCTAACTATGGCTACACCTTC. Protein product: CASSLQGANYGYTF.

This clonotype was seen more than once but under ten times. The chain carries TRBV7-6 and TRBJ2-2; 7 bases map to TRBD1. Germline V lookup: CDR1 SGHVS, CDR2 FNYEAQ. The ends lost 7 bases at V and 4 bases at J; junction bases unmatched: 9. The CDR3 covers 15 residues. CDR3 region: CASTSLGTATGELFF. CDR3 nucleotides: TGTGCCAGCACCTCCTTAGGGACAGCCACCGGGGAGCTGTTTTTT. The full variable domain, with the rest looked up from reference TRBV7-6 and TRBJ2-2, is GAGVSQSPRYKVTKRGQDVALRCDPISGHVSLYWYRQALGQGPEFLTYFNYEAQQDKSGLPNDRFSAERPEGSISTLTIQRTEQRDSAMYRCASTSLGTATGELFFGEGSRLTVL.

DNA of the CDR3: TGTGCCAGCAGCCAGTACGATAATGGCTACACCTTC. This codes for CASSQYDNGYTF. V and J are TRBV4-2 and TRBJ1-2; unclear D gene. The ends were cut back, 3 bases at V and 6 bases at J, with 8 bases in the middle. This CDR3 region has 12 residues. In germline, CDR1 is LGHNA, CDR2 YNFKEQ.

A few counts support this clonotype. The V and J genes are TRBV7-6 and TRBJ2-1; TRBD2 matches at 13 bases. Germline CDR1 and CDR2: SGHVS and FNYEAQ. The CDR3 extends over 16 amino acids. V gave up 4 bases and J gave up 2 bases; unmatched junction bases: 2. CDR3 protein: CASSSGLAGAYNEQFF. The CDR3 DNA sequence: TGTGCCAGCAGCTCCGGACTAGCGGGGGCCTACAATGAGCAGTTCTTC.

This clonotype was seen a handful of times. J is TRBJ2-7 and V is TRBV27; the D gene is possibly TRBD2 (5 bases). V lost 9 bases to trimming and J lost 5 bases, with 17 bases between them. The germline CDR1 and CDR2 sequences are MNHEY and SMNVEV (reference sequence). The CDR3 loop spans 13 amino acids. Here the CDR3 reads CASWSLERDEQYF. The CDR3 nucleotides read TGTGCCAGTTGGTCACTAGAACGGGACGAGCAGTACTTC.

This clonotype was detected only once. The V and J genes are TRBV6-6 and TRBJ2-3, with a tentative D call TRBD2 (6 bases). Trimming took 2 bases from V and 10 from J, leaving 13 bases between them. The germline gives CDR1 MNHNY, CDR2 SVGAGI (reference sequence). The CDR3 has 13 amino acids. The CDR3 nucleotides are TGTGCCAGCAGTTACGGGTCGCGGGGCTCGCAGTATTTT. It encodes CASSYGSRGSQYF.

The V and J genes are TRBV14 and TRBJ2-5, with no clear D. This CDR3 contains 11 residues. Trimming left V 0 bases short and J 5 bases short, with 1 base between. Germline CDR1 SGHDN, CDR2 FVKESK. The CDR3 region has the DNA TGTGCCAGCAGCCAAGAGGAGACCCAGTACTTC. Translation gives CASSQEETQYF. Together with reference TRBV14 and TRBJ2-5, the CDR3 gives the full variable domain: EAGVTQFPSHSVIEKGQTVTLRCDPISGHDNLYWYRRVMGKEIKFLLHFVKESKQDESGMPNNRFLAERTGGTYSTLKVQPAELEDSGVYFCASSQEETQYFGPGTRLLVL.

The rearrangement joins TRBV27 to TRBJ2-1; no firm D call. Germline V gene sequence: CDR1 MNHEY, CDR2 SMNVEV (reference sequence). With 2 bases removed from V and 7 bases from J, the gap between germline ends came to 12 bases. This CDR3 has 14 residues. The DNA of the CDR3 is TGTGCCAGCAGTTTAGTAGGGCCCAAAAATGAGCAGTTCTTC. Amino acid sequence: CASSLVGPKNEQFF.

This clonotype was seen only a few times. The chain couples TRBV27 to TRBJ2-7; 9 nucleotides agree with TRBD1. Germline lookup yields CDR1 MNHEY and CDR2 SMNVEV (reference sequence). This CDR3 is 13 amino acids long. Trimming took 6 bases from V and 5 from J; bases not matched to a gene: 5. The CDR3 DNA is TGTGCCAGCAGGGGACAGGGTGACCACGAGCAGTACTTC. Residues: CASRGQGDHEQYF.

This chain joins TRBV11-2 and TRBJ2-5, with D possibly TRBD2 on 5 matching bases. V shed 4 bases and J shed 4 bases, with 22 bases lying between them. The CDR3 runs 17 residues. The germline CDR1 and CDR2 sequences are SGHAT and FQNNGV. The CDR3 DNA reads TGTGCCAGCAGCTCAACCGGGCGGCGGGCGGCCCTAGAGACCCAGTACTTC. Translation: CASSSTGRRAALETQYF.

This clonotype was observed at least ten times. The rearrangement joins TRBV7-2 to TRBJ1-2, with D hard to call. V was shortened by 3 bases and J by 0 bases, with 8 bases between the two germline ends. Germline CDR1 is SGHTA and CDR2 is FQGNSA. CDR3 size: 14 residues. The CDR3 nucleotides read TGTGCCAGCAGCTTGGGGATAGCTAACTATGGCTACACCTTC. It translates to CASSLGIANYGYTF.

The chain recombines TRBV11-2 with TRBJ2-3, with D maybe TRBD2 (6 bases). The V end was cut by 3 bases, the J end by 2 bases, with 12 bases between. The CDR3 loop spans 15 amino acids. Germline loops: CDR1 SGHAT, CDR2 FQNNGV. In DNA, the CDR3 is TGTGCCAGCAGCTTTCTCGGGGGTCCCACAGATACGCAGTATTTT. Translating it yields CASSFLGGPTDTQYF.

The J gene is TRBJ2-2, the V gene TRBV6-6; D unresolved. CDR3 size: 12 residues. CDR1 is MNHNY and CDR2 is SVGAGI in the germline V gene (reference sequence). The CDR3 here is CGWGGNTGELFF. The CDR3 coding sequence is TGTGGATGGGGTGGGAACACCGGGGAGCTGTTTTTT.

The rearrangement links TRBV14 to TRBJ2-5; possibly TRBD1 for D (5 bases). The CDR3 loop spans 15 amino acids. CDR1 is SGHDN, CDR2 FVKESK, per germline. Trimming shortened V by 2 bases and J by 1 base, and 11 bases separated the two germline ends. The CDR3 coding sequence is TGTGCCAGCAGCCAACAGGGCTATGTCCAAGAGACCCAGTACTTC. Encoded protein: CASSQQGYVQETQYF.

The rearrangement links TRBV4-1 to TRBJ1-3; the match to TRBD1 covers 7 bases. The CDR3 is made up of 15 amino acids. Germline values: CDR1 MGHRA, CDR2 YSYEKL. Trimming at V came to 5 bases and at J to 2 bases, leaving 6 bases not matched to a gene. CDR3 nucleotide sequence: TGCGCCAGCAGCACCCGGACAGGAGCTGGAAACACCATATATTTT. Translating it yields CASSTRTGAGNTIYF.

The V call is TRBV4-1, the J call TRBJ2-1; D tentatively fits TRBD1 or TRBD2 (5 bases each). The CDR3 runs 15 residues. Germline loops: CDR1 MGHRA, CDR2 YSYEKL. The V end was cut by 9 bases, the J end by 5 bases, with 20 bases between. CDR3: CASLPGRHLDNEQFF. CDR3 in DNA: TGCGCCAGTTTGCCGGGGCGACATTTGGACAATGAGCAGTTCTTC.

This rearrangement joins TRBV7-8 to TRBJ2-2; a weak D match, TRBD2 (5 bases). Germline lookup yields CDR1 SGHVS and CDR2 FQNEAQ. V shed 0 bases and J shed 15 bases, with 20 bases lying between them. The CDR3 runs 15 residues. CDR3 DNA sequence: TGTGCCAGCAGCTTAGCAATAACGACCACCGGGGATTTGTTTTTT. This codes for CASSLAITTTGDLFF.

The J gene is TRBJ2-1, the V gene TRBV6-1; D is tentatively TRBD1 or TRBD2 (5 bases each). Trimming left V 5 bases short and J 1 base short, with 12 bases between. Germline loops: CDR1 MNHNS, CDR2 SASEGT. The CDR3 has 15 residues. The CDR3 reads CASSFRDPSYNEQFF. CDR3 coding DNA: TGTGCCAGCAGTTTCCGGGACCCATCCTACAATGAGCAGTTCTTC.

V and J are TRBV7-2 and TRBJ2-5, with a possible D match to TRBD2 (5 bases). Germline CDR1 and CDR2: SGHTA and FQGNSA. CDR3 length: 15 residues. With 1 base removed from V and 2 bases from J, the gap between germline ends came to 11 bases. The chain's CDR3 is CASSLGADLQETQYF. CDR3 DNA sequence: TGTGCCAGCAGCTTAGGGGCGGACTTACAAGAGACCCAGTACTTC.

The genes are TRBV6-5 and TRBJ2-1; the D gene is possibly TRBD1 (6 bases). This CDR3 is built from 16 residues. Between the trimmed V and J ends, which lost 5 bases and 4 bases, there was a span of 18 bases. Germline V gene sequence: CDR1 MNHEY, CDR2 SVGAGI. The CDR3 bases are TGTGCCAGCAGTAAGCTCGGGGACAAAGAATACAATGAGCAGTTCTTC. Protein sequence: CASSKLGDKEYNEQFF.

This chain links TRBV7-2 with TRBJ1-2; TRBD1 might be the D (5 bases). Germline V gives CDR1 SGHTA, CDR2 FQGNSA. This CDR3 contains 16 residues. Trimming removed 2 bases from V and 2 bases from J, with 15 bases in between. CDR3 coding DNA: TGTGCCAGCAGCTTACCAGGCGAAGGGGACAACTATGGCTACACCTTC. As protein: CASSLPGEGDNYGYTF.

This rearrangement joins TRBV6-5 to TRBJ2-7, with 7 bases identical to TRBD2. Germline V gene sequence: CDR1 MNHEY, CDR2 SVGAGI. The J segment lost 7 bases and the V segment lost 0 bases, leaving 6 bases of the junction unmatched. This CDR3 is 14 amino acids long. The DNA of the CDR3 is TGTGCCAGCAGTTACTCGAGTCCTAGCGGAGAGCAGTACTTC. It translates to CASSYSSPSGEQYF.

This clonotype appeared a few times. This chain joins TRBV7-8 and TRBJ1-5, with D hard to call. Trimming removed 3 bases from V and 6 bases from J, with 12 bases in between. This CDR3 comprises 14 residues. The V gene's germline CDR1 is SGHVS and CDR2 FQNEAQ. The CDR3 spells CASSLAGWSQPQHF. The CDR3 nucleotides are TGTGCCAGCAGCTTGGCAGGTTGGAGTCAGCCCCAGCATTTT.

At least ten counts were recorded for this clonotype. The CDR3 region has the DNA TGTGCCAGCACTCCCGCCCACCCTGGCGACGAGCAGTACTTC. The encoded protein is CASTPAHPGDEQYF. The chain has TRBV28 and TRBJ2-7, with no clear D. CDR1 and CDR2 (germline): MDHEN, SYDVKM. The CDR3 consists of 14 residues. Trimming took 7 bases from V and 5 from J, leaving 18 bases between them. The full variable domain, with the rest looked up from reference TRBV28 and TRBJ2-7, is DVKVTQSSRYLVKRTGEKVFLECVQDMDHENMFWYRQDPGLGLRLIYFSYDVKMKEKGDIPEGYSVSREKKERFSLILESASTNQTSMYLCASTPAHPGDEQYFGPGTRLTVT.